The 30 T cell receptor beta chains presented below share a single source sample, sequenced in a study of blood T cell repertoires in COVID-19. TCRdb's table, derived via immunoSEQ multiplex PCR, lists solely in-frame clones and lacks some. The profile shows some 210,000 clones, about 84% of them singletons. The sample was PBMCs or T cells enriched from blood (not recorded which). The source is a man between 25 and 39 years old with acute COVID-19.

This clone has a handful of counts. The chain has TRBV2 and TRBJ1-6; D gene uncertain. Germline assignment: CDR1 SNHLY and CDR2 FYNNEI. The CDR3 consists of 16 residues. V lost 3 bases and J lost 0, with 9 bases in between. The CDR3 DNA reads as TGTGCCAGCAGTGAGAGGTCCCCCTCCTATAATTCACCCCTCCACTTT. Its protein product is CASSERSPSYNSPLHF.

The rearrangement uses TRBV18 and TRBJ1-6; 9 nucleotides match TRBD1. The germline CDR1 and CDR2 sequences are KGHSH and LQKENI. The CDR3 is 14 amino acids. V lost 4 bases, J lost 10 bases, and 5 bases stayed unmatched. In nucleotides, the CDR3 is TGTGCCAGCTCACAAACAGGGGGCGAATCACCCCTCCACTTT. Amino acids: CASSQTGGESPLHF.

This clone was picked up one time. The chain combines TRBV19 with TRBJ2-3; D may be TRBD1 (5 bases). Trimming took 3 bases from V and 1 from J, leaving 11 bases between them. The CDR3 contains 15 residues. Germline-derived CDR1 and CDR2 are LNHDA and SQIVND (reference sequence). The chain's CDR3 is CASSIDSTGTDTQYF. CDR3 DNA: TGTGCCAGTAGTATCGACAGTACGGGCACAGATACGCAGTATTTT.

In its sample, this clone was seen once. V gene TRBV7-9 combines with J gene TRBJ1-5; D call uncertain. V was clipped by 4 bases and J by 4 bases, with 8 bases between them. This CDR3 has 13 amino acids. Germline loops: CDR1 SEHNR, CDR2 FQNEAQ (reference sequence). CDR3 DNA sequence: TGTGCCAGCAGCTCAGGCGGGAATCAGCCCCAGCATTTT. It translates to CASSSGGNQPQHF.

This clone was seen a single time. The V gene is TRBV9, the J gene TRBJ2-1; D perhaps matches TRBD2 (6 bases). CDR3 length: 12 residues. V lost 7 bases and J 9 bases, leaving 14 bases between the germline ends. Germline CDR1 is SGDLS and CDR2 is YYNGEE. CDR3 sequence reads: CASGQGGPEQFF. The CDR3 bases are TGTGCCAGCGGTCAAGGAGGGCCTGAGCAGTTCTTC.

The chain uses TRBV5-1 and TRBJ2-7, with unresolved D. V lost 0 bases and J lost 3, with 10 bases in between. Germline CDR1 SGHRS, CDR2 YFSETQ. The CDR3 runs to 14 residues. The CDR3 coding sequence is TGCGCCAGCAGCTTGGCGGAGAACCTCTACGAGCAGTACTTC. Encoded protein: CASSLAENLYEQYF.

This chain uses TRBV18 with TRBJ2-1; possibly TRBD1 for D (5 bases). Germline-derived CDR1 and CDR2 are KGHSH and LQKENI. Trimming removed 5 bases at V and 5 bases at J, with 13 bases between. CDR3 length equals 14 residues. CDR3 in DNA: TGTGCCAGCTCATCTACTACAGGAGACAATGAGCAGTTCTTC. It yields the protein CASSSTTGDNEQFF.

V is TRBV19 and J is TRBJ2-5; possible D gene TRBD2, 6 bases. The CDR3 runs 13 residues. V was cut by 5 bases and J by 5 bases, with 12 bases left in between. Germline V gene data show CDR1 as LNHDA and CDR2 as SQIVND (reference sequence). The CDR3 is CASSLFREETQYF. CDR3 sequence (DNA): TGTGCCAGTAGTTTATTTCGGGAGGAGACCCAGTACTTC.

This chain joins TRBV7-6 and TRBJ1-1, with 9 bases lining up with TRBD1. CDR3 length equals 13 residues. CDR1 SGHVS and CDR2 FNYEAQ come from the germline V gene. J was trimmed by 4 bases and V by 4 bases; bases with no gene match: 1. CDR3 in amino acids: CASSSQGATEAFF. DNA of the CDR3: TGTGCCAGCAGCTCACAGGGGGCCACTGAAGCTTTCTTT.

The gene calls are TRBV5-1 and TRBJ2-1; D is undetermined. The V gene lost 4 bases and the J gene lost 9 bases, with 11 bases spanning the gap. The CDR3 runs 12 residues. Germline V gives CDR1 SGHRS, CDR2 YFSETQ. The CDR3 DNA is TGCGCCAGCAGCCCAGTACGTGGTGAGCAGTTCTTC. It codes for CASSPVRGEQFF. Using reference TRBV5-1 and TRBJ2-1 for the parts outside the CDR3, the full variable domain is KAGVTQTPRYLIKTRGQQVTLSCSPISGHRSVSWYQQTPGQGLQFLFEYFSETQRNKGNFPGRFSGRQFSNSRSEMNVSTLELGDSALYLCASSPVRGEQFFGPGTRLTVL.

The chain carries TRBV2 and TRBJ2-2; TRBD2 matches 10 bases. Losses at the gene ends were 10 bases for V and 4 bases for J; bases not matched to a gene: 9. Germline-derived CDR1 and CDR2 are SNHLY and FYNNEI. The CDR3 is 15 residues long. The CDR3 bases are TGTGCCACCGAGCTAGCGGGGGAACGCACCGGGGAGCTGTTTTTT. Translated, it gives CATELAGERTGELFF.

The gene calls are TRBV10-3 and TRBJ2-3; 9 positions agree with TRBD1. CDR1 and CDR2 from the germline V gene are ENHRY and SYGVKD. J lost 6 bases, V lost 0 bases, and 4 bases had no gene match. This CDR3 contains 15 residues. CDR3 amino acids: CAISESRDRVDTQYF. The CDR3, as DNA: TGTGCCATCAGTGAGTCCCGGGACAGGGTTGATACGCAGTATTTT.

The gene calls are TRBV19 and TRBJ1-2, with 8 bases fitting TRBD1. The V segment lost 2 bases and the J segment 5 bases; nucleotides outside the gene matches: 4. Germline assignment: CDR1 LNHDA and CDR2 SQIVND (reference sequence). The CDR3 covers 14 residues. The CDR3 DNA reads TGTGCCAGTAGTATACCAAGGACAGGGTATGGCTACACCTTC. Translated, it gives CASSIPRTGYGYTF.

Remarks on this clone: This same CDR3 is encoded by further DNA sequences in the sample. The CDR3 bases are TGTGCCAGCTCATCACGGACAGAGAACACTGAAGCTTTCTTT. It codes for CASSSRTENTEAFF. The chain recombines TRBV18 with TRBJ1-1; weak D call: TRBD1 (6 bases). Germline CDR1 reads KGHSH; CDR2 reads LQKENI. The V end lost 5 bases, the J end lost 1 base, and 11 bases lay between the germline ends. The CDR3 runs to 14 residues.

The chain has TRBV12-5 and TRBJ2-7; no firm D call. This CDR3 contains 14 residues. Germline V CDR1 and CDR2: LGHNT, FRNRAP. Trimming pared 1 base from V and 4 bases from J, leaving 11 bases between. The CDR3 coding sequence is TGTGCTAGTGGTTTGGGACAACCCCCGTACGAGCAGTACTTC. Translated, it gives CASGLGQPPYEQYF. Combining the CDR3 with reference TRBV12-5 and TRBJ2-7 gives the whole variable domain DARVTQTPRHKVTEMGQEVTMRCQPILGHNTVFWYRQTMMQGLELLAYFRNRAPLDDSGMPKDRFSAEMPDATLATLKIQPSEPRDSAVYFCASGLGQPPYEQYFGPGTRLTVT.

This sequence joins TRBV9 and TRBJ1-2, with D maybe TRBD1 (6 bases). CDR3 length equals 12 residues. The V gene's germline CDR1 is SGDLS and CDR2 YYNGEE. Trimming cost V 6 bases and J 8 bases, with 14 bases left between them. The CDR3 bases are TGTGCCAGCACCCGGGCGGGGGGCGGCTACACCTTC. Translation gives CASTRAGGGYTF. Full variable domain (outside the CDR3, taken from reference TRBV9 and TRBJ1-2): DSGVTQTPKHLITATGQRVTLRCSPRSGDLSVYWYQQSLDQGLQFLIQYYNGEERAKGNILERFSAQQFPDLHSELNLSSLELGDSALYFCASTRAGGGYTFGSGTRLTVV.

There are a few counts of this clone. The chain recombines TRBV3-1 (or the pseudogene TRBV3-2) with TRBJ1-2; 8 bases align to TRBD1. V dropped 6 bases and J dropped 5; count of bases not matched to a gene: 5. This CDR3 has 13 residues. Germline V gene sequence: CDR1 LGHDT, CDR2 YNNKEL (reference sequence). CDR3 in DNA: TGTGCCAGCAGTCACAGGGGGAGTTATGGCTACACCTTC. Residues: CASSHRGSYGYTF.

V usage is TRBV5-1 and J usage is TRBJ1-6; 9 nucleotides match TRBD1. V lost 4 bases, J lost 6 bases, and 8 bases stayed unmatched. This CDR3 is built from 16 residues. Germline CDR1 and CDR2: SGHRS and YFSETQ. Written as DNA, the CDR3 is TGCGCCAGCAGCCGGACAGGGGACTTCTCTAATTCACCCCTCCACTTT. This codes for CASSRTGDFSNSPLHF.

The V and J genes are TRBV5-4 and TRBJ1-3, with 8 bases identical to TRBD1. Germline assignment: CDR1 SGHNT and CDR2 YYREEE (reference sequence). V trimming: 4 bases; J trimming: 3 bases; junction bases outside the gene matches: 9. The CDR3 has 16 amino acids. This chain's CDR3 is CASSPGQGEVGNTIYF. The CDR3 DNA sequence: TGTGCCAGCAGCCCTGGACAGGGTGAAGTTGGAAACACCATATATTTT. The variable domain in full, completed from reference TRBV5-4 and TRBJ1-3, reads ETGVTQSPTHLIKTRGQQVTLRCSSQSGHNTVSWYQQALGQGPQFIFQYYREEENGRGNFPPRFSGLQFPNYSSELNVNALELDDSALYLCASSPGQGEVGNTIYFGEGSWLTVV.

The chain employs TRBV5-4 and TRBJ1-1; 9 nucleotides align to TRBD1. Germline V gives CDR1 SGHNT, CDR2 YYREEE (reference sequence). This CDR3 is 14 amino acids long. V lost 8 bases and J lost 1; bases outside the gene matches: 6. The CDR3 region has the DNA TGTGCCAGTTACAGGGGGCGCGGGAACACTGAAGCTTTCTTT. Residues: CASYRGRGNTEAFF. Full variable domain (missing parts from reference TRBV5-4 and TRBJ1-1): ETGVTQSPTHLIKTRGQQVTLRCSSQSGHNTVSWYQQALGQGPQFIFQYYREEENGRGNFPPRFSGLQFPNYSSELNVNALELDDSALYLCASYRGRGNTEAFFGQGTRLTVV.

This sequence joins TRBV7-9 and TRBJ2-7; 10 nucleotides align to TRBD1. Per the germline V gene, CDR1 is SEHNR and CDR2 is FQNEAQ (reference sequence). J was trimmed by 2 bases and V by 4 bases; bases with no gene match: 5. The CDR3 spans 15 residues. CDR3 DNA sequence: TGTGCCAGCAGCTCTTGGACAGGGGGAACCTACGAGCAGTACTTC. Its protein product is CASSSWTGGTYEQYF.

This chain's CDR3 is CASSLQSGYEKLFF. CDR3 sequence (DNA): TGTGCCAGCAGTCTACAGTCCGGATATGAAAAACTGTTTTTT. V usage is TRBV2 and J usage is TRBJ1-4; D is unresolved. The CDR3 has 14 amino acids. V lost 5 bases and J lost 6, with 13 bases in between. Germline V CDR1 and CDR2: SNHLY, FYNNEI.

The chain uses TRBV5-1 and TRBJ1-6; 7 positions agree with TRBD1. In germline, CDR1 is SGHRS, CDR2 YFSETQ. V lost 0 bases to trimming and J lost 0 bases; unmatched junction nucleotides: 12. The CDR3 is 20 amino acids. The CDR3 coding sequence is TGCGCCAGCAGCTTGGGACAGGGTTCTTTCAAGAGCTCCTATAATTCACCCCTCCACTTT. Translated, it gives CASSLGQGSFKSSYNSPLHF.

This clone appeared once. The chain recombines TRBV20-1 with TRBJ2-1, with 14 bases aligning to TRBD2. CDR3 length: 16 amino acids. CDR1 is DFQATT and CDR2 is SNEGSKA in the germline V gene (reference sequence). V shed 3 bases and J 3 bases; nucleotides not matched to a gene: 4. The CDR3 DNA reads as TGCAGTGCTAGTCTGGGACTAGCGGGGGACTACAATGAGCAGTTCTTC. Protein product: CSASLGLAGDYNEQFF.

The V call is TRBV7-6, the J call TRBJ2-5; a weak D match, TRBD2 (5 bases). The CDR3 spans 16 residues. Trimming pared 1 base from V and 5 bases from J, leaving 17 bases between. Germline CDR1 reads SGHVS; CDR2 reads FNYEAQ. CDR3 bases: TGTGCCAGCAGCTTAGGGTTTCTAGTGGGGAGTGAGACCCAGTACTTC. Residues: CASSLGFLVGSETQYF.

The chain joins TRBV3-1 (or the pseudogene TRBV3-2) to TRBJ2-4; the match to TRBD2 covers 13 bases. Per germline, CDR1 LGHDT and CDR2 YNNKEL (reference sequence). The CDR3 is 16 residues long. After removal of 4 bases from V and 3 bases from J, the junction contained 3 bases not matched to a gene. The CDR3 loop reads CASSRRTSGGKNIQYF. CDR3 DNA sequence: TGTGCCAGCAGCCGACGGACTAGCGGGGGCAAAAACATTCAGTACTTC.

As regards this clone: Within the sample, other DNA sequences also encode this same CDR3. The CDR3 DNA sequence: TGTGCCAGCAGTTACTCGGGGGCGGGTAACTATGGCTACACCTTC. Translated, it gives CASSYSGAGNYGYTF. The chain joins TRBV6-5 to TRBJ1-2; a possible D gene is TRBD1 (6 bases). CDR3 length equals 15 residues. V was cut by 0 bases and J by 1 base, with 9 bases left in between. Germline CDR1 reads MNHEY; CDR2 reads SVGAGI.

The genes are TRBV15 and TRBJ2-6; the match to TRBD1 covers 7 bases. J was trimmed by 4 bases and V by 2 bases; bases with no gene match: 5. The CDR3 totals 16 residues. Germline V gives CDR1 LNHNV, CDR2 YYDKDF (reference sequence). CDR3 nucleotides: TGTGCCACCAGCAGACAGACAGGGACGGGGGCCAACGTCCTGACTTTC. Amino acid sequence: CATSRQTGTGANVLTF.

The chain recombines TRBV9 with TRBJ2-3; TRBD1 matches 7 bases. This CDR3 comprises 14 residues. Germline CDR1 SGDLS, CDR2 YYNGEE. The junction had 6 bases not matched to a gene; V was cut back by 2 bases and J by 6 bases. CDR3 amino acids: CASSVGSRGDTQYF. In DNA, the CDR3 is TGTGCCAGCAGCGTGGGTAGCAGGGGGGATACGCAGTATTTT.

The chain couples TRBV29-1 to TRBJ1-2; D remains ambiguous. CDR1 and CDR2 (germline): SQVTM, ANQGSEA. CDR3 length equals 12 residues. V lost 1 base, J lost 8 bases, and 11 bases lay in between. The CDR3, as DNA: TGCAGCGTTGAAGTGGTCGGGGAGGGCTACACCTTC. This sequence encodes CSVEVVGEGYTF.